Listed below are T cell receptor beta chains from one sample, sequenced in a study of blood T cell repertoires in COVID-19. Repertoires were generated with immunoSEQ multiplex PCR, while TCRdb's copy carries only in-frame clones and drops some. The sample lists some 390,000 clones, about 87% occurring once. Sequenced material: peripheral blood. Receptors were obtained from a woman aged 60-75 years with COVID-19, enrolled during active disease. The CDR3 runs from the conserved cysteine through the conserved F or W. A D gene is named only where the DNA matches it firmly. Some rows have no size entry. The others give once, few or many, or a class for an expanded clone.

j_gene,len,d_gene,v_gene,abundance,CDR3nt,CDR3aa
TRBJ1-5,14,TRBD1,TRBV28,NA,TGTGCCATCACCGGGAGGGGGCGCGATCAGCCCCAGCATTTT,CAITGRGRDQPQHF
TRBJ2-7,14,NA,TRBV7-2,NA,TGTGCCAGCAGCTCCCGGGGGAACGAGTACGAGCAGTACTTC,CASSSRGNEYEQYF
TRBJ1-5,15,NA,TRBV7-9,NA,TGTGCCAGCAGCTCTGGAGGTCCGTTCAATCAGCCCCAGCATTTT,CASSSGGPFNQPQHF
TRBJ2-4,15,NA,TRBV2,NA,TGTGCCACCTTACTTTTTTGGGCCCAACTAAACATTCAGTACTTC,CATLLFWAQLNIQYF
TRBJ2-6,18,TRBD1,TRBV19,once,TGTGCCAGTAGTACTAGGGACAGGGCCCTTTCTGGGGCCAACGTCCTGACTTTC,CASSTRDRALSGANVLTF
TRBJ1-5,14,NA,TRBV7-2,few,TGTGCCAGCAGCCCGACAGGTAGCAATCAGCCCCAGCATTTT,CASSPTGSNQPQHF
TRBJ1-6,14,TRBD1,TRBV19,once,TGTGCCAGTAGTACGGCAGGGGGGAATTCACCCCTCCACTTT,CASSTAGGNSPLHF
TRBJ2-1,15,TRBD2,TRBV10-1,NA,TGCGCCAGCAGCTGGACTAGCAGCTCCTACAATGAGCAGTTCTTC,CASSWTSSSYNEQFF
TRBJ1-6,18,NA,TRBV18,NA,TGTGCCAGCTCACGGGACAACCCGTTTAGCTCCTATAATTCACCCCTCCACTTT,CASSRDNPFSSYNSPLHF
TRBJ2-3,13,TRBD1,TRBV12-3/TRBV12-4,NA,TGTGCCAGCCGACAGGGGGCCGAAGATACGCAGTATTTT,CASRQGAEDTQYF
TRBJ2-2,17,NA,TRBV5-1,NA,TGCGCCAGCAGCTTGGTTCCGACAACCTCAAGGACCGGGGAGCTGTTTTTT,CASSLVPTTSRTGELFF
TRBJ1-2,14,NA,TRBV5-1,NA,TGCGCCAGCAGCGCTCGAGGGGGTTCCTATGGCTACACCTTC,CASSARGGSYGYTF
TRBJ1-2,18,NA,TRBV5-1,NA,TGCGCCAGCAGCCTATCGCAGGGGCAGTATGGGGCTAACTATGGCTACACCTTC,CASSLSQGQYGANYGYTF
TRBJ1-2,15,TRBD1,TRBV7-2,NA,TGTGCCAGCAGCCTTCAACAGGGGGCTGGGTATGGCTACACCTTC,CASSLQQGAGYGYTF
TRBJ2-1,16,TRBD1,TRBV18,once,TGTGCCAGCTCACTTTTAGCCGGGACAGCCTACAATGAGCAGTTCTTC,CASSLLAGTAYNEQFF
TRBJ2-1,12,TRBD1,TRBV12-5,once,TGTGCTAGTGGTTTGTTTAGACAGGGGCGGTTCTTC,CASGLFRQGRFF
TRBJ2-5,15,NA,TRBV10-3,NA,TGTGCCACACGAGGGGGAGACCAGCTGGGGGAGACCCAGTACTTC,CATRGGDQLGETQYF
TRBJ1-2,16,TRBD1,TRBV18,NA,TGTGCCAGCTCACCAGGACAGGGGGCTGAGTACTATGGCTACACCTTC,CASSPGQGAEYYGYTF
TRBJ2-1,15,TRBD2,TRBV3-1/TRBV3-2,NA,TGTGCCAGCAGCCATTCTCTAGCGGGGCACAATGAGCAGTTCTTC,CASSHSLAGHNEQFF
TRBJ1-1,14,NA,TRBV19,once,TGTGCCAGTAGGGTGAGAGCCATGAACACTGAAGCTTTCTTT,CASRVRAMNTEAFF
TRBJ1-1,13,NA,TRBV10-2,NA,TGCGCCAGCAGTGAGTCGACGGGAGGGATGGCTTTCTTT,CASSESTGGMAFF
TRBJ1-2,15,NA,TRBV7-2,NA,TGTGCCAGCAGCTTTTTTCTCGGCGGATCCTATGGCTACACCTTC,CASSFFLGGSYGYTF
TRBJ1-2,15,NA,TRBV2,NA,TGTGCCAGCAGTGATAGGGCGGTCACCGCGGGTGGCTACACCTTC,CASSDRAVTAGGYTF
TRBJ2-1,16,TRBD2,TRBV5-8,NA,TGTGCCAGCAGCTCCCAATCGGGACTAGGCTCCAATGAGCAGTTCTTC,CASSSQSGLGSNEQFF
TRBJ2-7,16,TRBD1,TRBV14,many,TGTGCCAGCAGCCAAGAGGTGATGACAGGGACCTACGAGCAGTACTTC,CASSQEVMTGTYEQYF
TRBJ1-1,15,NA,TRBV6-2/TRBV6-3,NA,TGTGCCAGCAGTTCCCGACGGGGAAGGGACACTGAAGCTTTCTTT,CASSSRRGRDTEAFF
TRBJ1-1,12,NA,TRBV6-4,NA,TGTGCCAGCAGTGACTCGACGGGGGGGGCTTTCTTT,CASSDSTGGAFF
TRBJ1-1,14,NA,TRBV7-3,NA,TGTGCCAGCAGCTTACTCGGGGAGAACACTGAAGCTTTCTTT,CASSLLGENTEAFF
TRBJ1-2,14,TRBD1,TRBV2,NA,TGTGCCAGCAGGCCCGGGACAGGGGGCTATGGCTACACCTTC,CASRPGTGGYGYTF
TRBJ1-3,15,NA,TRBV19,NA,TGTGCCAGCTCTCCTACAGCTCTCTCTGGAAACACCATATATTTT,CASSPTALSGNTIYF
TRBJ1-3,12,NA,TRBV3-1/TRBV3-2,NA,TGTGCCAGCAGCCAAGGCGTAGACACCATATATTTT,CASSQGVDTIYF
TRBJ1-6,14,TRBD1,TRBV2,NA,TGTGCCAGCAGTGAGCAGGGGGCTTATTCACCCCTCCACTTT,CASSEQGAYSPLHF
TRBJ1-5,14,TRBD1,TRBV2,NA,TGTGCCAGCAGGGGGACAGGGGAGAATCAGCCCCAGCATTTT,CASRGTGENQPQHF
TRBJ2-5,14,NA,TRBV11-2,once,TGTGCCAGCAGCCCGACGACAAATCAAGAGACCCAGTACTTC,CASSPTTNQETQYF
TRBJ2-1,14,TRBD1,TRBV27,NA,TGTGCCAGCAGTTTATGGACAGGGCACAATGAGCAGTTCTTC,CASSLWTGHNEQFF
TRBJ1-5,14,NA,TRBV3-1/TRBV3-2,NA,TGTGCCAGCAGTTCAGACGGGGGGAATCAGCCCCAGCATTTT,CASSSDGGNQPQHF
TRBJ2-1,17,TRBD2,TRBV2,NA,TGTGCCAGCATTCTAGGGACTAGCGGGGGGGCCAACAATGAGCAGTTCTTC,CASILGTSGGANNEQFF
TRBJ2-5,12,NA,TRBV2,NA,TGTGCCAGCATCGGCAGGGGAGAGACCCAGTACTTC,CASIGRGETQYF
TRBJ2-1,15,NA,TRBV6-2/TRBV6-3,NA,TGTGCCAGCAGTTCCCAGGGGTCCTCCTACAATGAGCAGTTCTTC,CASSSQGSSYNEQFF
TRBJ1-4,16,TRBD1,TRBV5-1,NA,TGCGCCAGCAGTCGACAGGGGGCGGGGATGGATGAAAAACTGTTTTTT,CASSRQGAGMDEKLFF
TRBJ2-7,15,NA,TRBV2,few,TGTGCCAGCAGTGAAGGTTGGGCAGGTTCCTACGAGCAGTACTTC,CASSEGWAGSYEQYF
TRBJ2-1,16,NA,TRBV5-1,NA,TGCGCCAGCAGCTTAGTATCAGGGGTCTCCTACAATGAGCAGTTCTTC,CASSLVSGVSYNEQFF
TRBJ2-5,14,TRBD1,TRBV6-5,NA,TGTGCCAGCATCCAAGGGGGACAGGGGACAACCCAGTACTTC,CASIQGGQGTTQYF
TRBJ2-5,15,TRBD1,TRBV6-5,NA,TGTGCCAGCAGCCGGGGACAGGGGGAAGGAGAGACCCAGTACTTC,CASSRGQGEGETQYF
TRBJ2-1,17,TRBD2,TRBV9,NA,TGTGCCAGCAGCGGCACCCGGGGAGCGGGGGTTGGAAATGAGCAGTTCTTC,CASSGTRGAGVGNEQFF
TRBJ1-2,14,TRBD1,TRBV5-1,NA,TGCGCCAGCAGCAGCCCGACAGGGTCGGCGGGCTACACCTTC,CASSSPTGSAGYTF
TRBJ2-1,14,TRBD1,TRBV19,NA,TGTGCCAGTAGGGGACAGGGGGGTTACAATGAGCAGTTCTTC,CASRGQGGYNEQFF
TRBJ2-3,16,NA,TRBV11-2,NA,TGTGCCAGCAGCTCCAGGACGGACCTAGCCGGAGATACGCAGTATTTT,CASSSRTDLAGDTQYF
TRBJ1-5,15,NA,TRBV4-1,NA,TGCGCCAGCAGCCATCCCGACAGAGGTAATCAGCCCCAGCATTTT,CASSHPDRGNQPQHF
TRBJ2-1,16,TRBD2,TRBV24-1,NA,TGTGCCACCAGTGACTCAGCGGGGGGTTCCTACAATGAGCAGTTCTTC,CATSDSAGGSYNEQFF
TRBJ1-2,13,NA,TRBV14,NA,TGTGCCAGCAGCCAAGGGGCAGTTGGGGGCTACACCTTC,CASSQGAVGGYTF
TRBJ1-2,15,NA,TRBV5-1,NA,TGCGCCAGCAGCTCCCGGGGGGGCCGTCACTATGGCTACACCTTC,CASSSRGGRHYGYTF